This T cell receptor beta chain derives from a study of long-term antiretroviral therapy in people with HIV. Version v3.0 of the immunoSEQ assay ran at survey level. The table came from immunoSEQ multiplex PCR; TCRdb's copy has only in-frame clones and leaves some out. The table lists 20,000 to 30,000 clones, roughly 80% of them singletons, with about 5.6% in the top ten. Regarding this clone: Its antigen is unknown.

Findings and caveats of the study: Clones that had undergone expansion before ART prevailed in the repertoire throughout all time points. Patients on ART gained diversity, which nonetheless stayed below transplant donor controls. The range of CDR3 lengths in HIV repertoires proved narrower than that found in controls.

At minimum, one pre-ART and two post-ART PBMC samples were obtained from each donor. The sequenced sample was unsorted PBMCs, obtained 4.4 years after starting antiretroviral therapy. The receptor comes from a man younger than 40 with HIV.

The CDR3 region is CASSSTDRGQVDTQYF. CDR3 nucleotide sequence: TGTGCCAGCAGCTCGACGGACAGGGGGCAGGTAGATACGCAGTATTTT. The chain employs TRBV7-6 and TRBJ2-3; TRBD1 agrees at 11 bases. Per germline, CDR1 SGHVS and CDR2 FNYEAQ. Trimming at V came to 4 bases and at J to 5 bases, leaving 8 bases not matched to a gene. The CDR3 loop spans 16 amino acids.